Shown below are 24 T cell receptor beta chains from a single sample sequenced in a study of cytomegalovirus exposure and HLA in healthy donors. Clones were sequenced by immunoSEQ multiplex PCR, and TCRdb holds only the in-frame ones, with some missing. Of 220,000 or so clones listed, 90% to 95% are singletons. The specimen was PBMCs. The receptors derive from a woman aged 18-35 years in good health and CMV-seronegative.

The V and J genes are TRBV27 and TRBJ1-2; 9 positions match TRBD1. The CDR3 loop spans 18 amino acids. V was pared by 3 bases and J by 0 bases, with 11 bases of the junction left unmatched. Germline assignment: CDR1 MNHEY and CDR2 SMNVEV (reference sequence). Here the CDR3 DNA reads TGTGCCAGCAGTTTCTCCATCCTGACAGGGGGAGCTAACTATGGCTACACCTTC. Translating gives CASSFSILTGGANYGYTF.

The chain recombines TRBV14 with TRBJ2-6; possible D gene TRBD1, 5 bases. Germline CDR1 and CDR2: SGHDN and FVKESK. The CDR3 extends over 18 amino acids. The V end was cut by 1 base, the J end by 0 bases, with 13 bases between. Written as DNA, the CDR3 is TGTGCCAGCAGCCAAGTTGGGCAGGGTAGCTCTGGGGCCAACGTCCTGACTTTC. Its translation: CASSQVGQGSSGANVLTF.

This clone was detected once. V gene TRBV15 combines with J gene TRBJ2-1, with D hard to call. Germline assignment: CDR1 LNHNV and CDR2 YYDKDF (reference sequence). Trimming left V 4 bases short and J 6 bases short, with 10 bases between. The CDR3 loop spans 13 amino acids. CDR3 sequence reads: CATSTPPVNEQFF. The DNA for the CDR3 is TGTGCCACCAGCACCCCTCCTGTCAATGAGCAGTTCTTC.

In this sample, this clone turned up a few times. The CDR3 is CASSWGLAGDEQFF. DNA for the CDR3: TGCGCCAGCAGCTGGGGACTAGCGGGAGATGAGCAGTTCTTC. The chain is built from TRBV5-1 and TRBJ2-1, with TRBD2 matching over 14 bases. After removal of 3 bases from V and 8 bases from J, the junction contained 1 base not matched to a gene. This CDR3 contains 14 residues. Germline V gene lookup returns CDR1 SGHRS and CDR2 YFSETQ.

This chain joins TRBV6-5 and TRBJ1-1, with D possibly TRBD1 on 6 matching bases. Germline CDR1 is MNHEY and CDR2 is SVGAGI. The V end lost 6 bases, the J end lost 1 base, and 9 bases lay between the germline ends. The CDR3 consists of 13 residues. CDR3 protein: CASSRGQNTEAFF. In DNA, the CDR3 is TGTGCCAGCAGCCGGGGACAGAACACTGAAGCTTTCTTT.

J is TRBJ1-6 and V is TRBV11-2; D unclear. V lost 3 bases to trimming and J lost 5 bases, with 8 bases between them. Germline assignment: CDR1 SGHAT and CDR2 FQNNGV. The CDR3 is 14 amino acids. CDR3 loop: CASSFSGDNSPLHF. The DNA for the CDR3 is TGTGCCAGCAGCTTTTCCGGGGATAATTCACCCCTCCACTTT.

V gene TRBV29-1 combines with J gene TRBJ2-7; 8 nucleotides line up with TRBD1. The junction had 5 bases not matched to a gene; V was cut back by 5 bases and J by 5 bases. The CDR3 length is 12 residues. CDR1 is SQVTM, CDR2 ANQGSEA, per germline. The CDR3 DNA reads as TGCAGCGTTTGGGCAGGGGGCCACGAGCAGTACTTC. Translated, it gives CSVWAGGHEQYF.

The V call is TRBV27, the J call TRBJ2-5; D is possibly TRBD2 (6 bases). CDR3 length: 13 residues. In germline, CDR1 is MNHEY, CDR2 SMNVEV (reference sequence). V was trimmed by 4 bases and J by 11 bases, leaving 17 bases between them. CDR3 region: CASSSLGEAQQYF. DNA for the CDR3: TGTGCCAGCAGTTCCCTCGGGGAGGCCCAGCAGTACTTC.

V is TRBV6-1 and J is TRBJ1-1, with D possibly being TRBD1 (6 bases). CDR1 MNHNS and CDR2 SASEGT come from the germline V gene. V was clipped by 2 bases and J by 7 bases, with 11 bases between them. The CDR3 totals 13 residues. CDR3 nucleotides: TGTGCCAGCAGTGAACAGGGGTATGGTGAAGCTTTCTTT. This translates into CASSEQGYGEAFF.

The V gene is TRBV6-6, the J gene TRBJ1-1; no definite D call. The V gene lost 8 bases and the J gene lost 3 bases, with 16 bases spanning the gap. This CDR3 is built from 14 residues. Germline-derived CDR1 and CDR2 are MNHNY and SVGAGI (reference sequence). For the CDR3, the DNA is TGTGCCAGCGGGAATAGGGTAGCGGACACTGAAGCTTTCTTT. Residues: CASGNRVADTEAFF.

V usage is TRBV27 and J usage is TRBJ2-7; 9 bases fit TRBD1. The CDR3 length is 18 residues. With 4 bases clipped from V and 5 bases from J, the junction kept 18 bases outside the gene matches. Germline V CDR1 and CDR2: MNHEY, SMNVEV (reference sequence). The CDR3 protein is CASSSLDRGRARAHEQYF. In nucleotides, the CDR3 is TGTGCCAGCAGTTCGCTCGACAGGGGGAGGGCCCGGGCTCACGAGCAGTACTTC.

The chain recombines TRBV5-1 with TRBJ2-3; TRBD1 matches at 7 bases. The V gene's germline CDR1 is SGHRS and CDR2 YFSETQ. Trimming at V came to 4 bases and at J to 2 bases, leaving 13 bases not matched to a gene. This CDR3 has 17 residues. The CDR3 loop reads CASSARVGQQITDTQYF. CDR3 nucleotide sequence: TGCGCCAGCAGCGCCCGGGTGGGACAGCAAATCACAGATACGCAGTATTTT.

This chain uses TRBV5-1 with TRBJ2-7; D gene uncertain. Trimming pared 4 bases from V and 6 bases from J, leaving 14 bases between. CDR3 size: 13 residues. Looked up from germline, CDR1 is SGHRS and CDR2 is YFSETQ. The CDR3: CASSPYPDLEQYF. CDR3 nucleotide sequence: TGCGCCAGCAGCCCCTACCCTGATCTCGAGCAGTACTTC.

This chain uses TRBV5-6 with TRBJ2-7; 9 bases align to TRBD2. CDR3 length: 16 residues. CDR1 is SGHDT, CDR2 YYEEEE, per germline. The V gene end was trimmed by 6 bases and the J gene end by 5 bases; junction bases not matched to a gene: 15. The CDR3 here is CASNPKSAGGPHEQYF. The CDR3 region has the DNA TGTGCCAGCAACCCCAAGTCGGCGGGAGGGCCCCACGAGCAGTACTTC.

This chain joins TRBV30 and TRBJ2-1; the D is unclear. Between the trimmed V and J ends, which lost 1 base and 0 bases, there was a span of 4 bases. CDR1 is GTSNPN, CDR2 SVGIG, per germline (reference sequence). The CDR3 extends over 13 amino acids. As DNA, the CDR3 is TGTGCCTGGAGTGCAGTCTCCTACAATGAGCAGTTCTTC. Translation: CAWSAVSYNEQFF.

This clone was counted a single time. The gene calls are TRBV10-3 and TRBJ1-5; 7 positions agree with TRBD1. CDR3 size: 14 residues. Germline V gene lookup returns CDR1 ENHRY and CDR2 SYGVKD. V lost 6 bases, J lost 7 bases, and 9 bases stayed unmatched. The CDR3 DNA follows: TGTGCCATCAGCGAGGACAGGTCGGGACAGCCCCAGCATTTT. Protein: CAISEDRSGQPQHF.

On this clone: Other DNA sequences within the sample encode an identical CDR3. The chain is built from TRBV19 and TRBJ2-7; no reliable D call. Trimming removed 3 bases at V and 1 base at J, with 10 bases between. The CDR3 extends over 14 amino acids. Germline values: CDR1 LNHDA, CDR2 SQIVND (reference sequence). The CDR3 loop reads CASSIRLASYEQYF. CDR3 nucleotide sequence: TGTGCCAGTAGTATTCGACTTGCTTCCTACGAGCAGTACTTC.

This CDR3 is CASSRQGPDYGYTF. CDR3 nucleotide sequence: TGTGCCAGCAGCCGACAGGGGCCCGACTATGGCTACACCTTC. The chain couples TRBV6-5 to TRBJ1-2; TRBD1 matches 8 bases. Germline CDR1 is MNHEY and CDR2 is SVGAGI. Losses at the gene ends were 6 bases for V and 3 bases for J; bases not matched to a gene: 6. The CDR3 sequence is 14 residues long.

The genes are TRBV7-9 and TRBJ1-5, with 10 positions matching TRBD1. Trimming took 6 bases from V and 6 from J; bases not matched to a gene: 8. Per germline, CDR1 SEHNR and CDR2 FQNEAQ (reference sequence). This CDR3 comprises 15 residues. The CDR3 region has the DNA TGTGCCAGCAGTTATGACAGGGGGCGAATTCAGCCCCAGCATTTT. Translation gives CASSYDRGRIQPQHF. The full variable domain, completed using reference TRBV7-9 and TRBJ1-5, is DTGVSQNPRHKITKRGQNVTFRCDPISEHNRLYWYRQTLGQGPEFLTYFQNEAQLEKSRLLSDRFSAERPKGSFSTLEIQRTEQGDSAMYLCASSYDRGRIQPQHFGDGTRLSIL.

The V and J genes are TRBV30 and TRBJ2-7; D is uncertain. The CDR3 length is 12 residues. CDR1 GTSNPN and CDR2 SVGIG come from the germline V gene (reference sequence). V lost 2 bases and J 0 bases, leaving 5 bases between the germline ends. The CDR3 loop is CAWSFNSYEQYF. The CDR3 region has the DNA TGTGCCTGGAGTTTTAACTCCTACGAGCAGTACTTC.

The chain employs TRBV25-1 and TRBJ2-5, with D possibly being TRBD2 (5 bases). The CDR3 sequence is 16 residues long. Germline values: CDR1 MGHDK, CDR2 SYGVNS. V was shortened by 4 bases and J by 0 bases, with 15 bases between the two germline ends. The CDR3 bases are TGTGCCAGCAGTGCATGGGAGCCAGCCCACCAAGAGACCCAGTACTTC. As protein: CASSAWEPAHQETQYF.

The chain combines TRBV5-1 with TRBJ1-2; 11 bases align to TRBD1. This CDR3 region has 17 residues. The junction had 8 bases not matched to a gene; V was cut back by 3 bases and J by 1 base. CDR1 SGHRS and CDR2 YFSETQ come from the germline V gene. For the CDR3, the DNA is TGCGCCAGCAGCTCTGGGCGGACAGGGGGCGGTAACTATGGCTACACCTTC. Its protein product is CASSSGRTGGGNYGYTF.

V gene TRBV18 combines with J gene TRBJ2-7, with D maybe TRBD1 (6 bases). The CDR3 consists of 13 residues. Germline V gene lookup returns CDR1 KGHSH and CDR2 LQKENI. V was shortened by 2 bases and J by 3 bases, with 8 bases between the two germline ends. The CDR3 here is CASSPYRDYEQYF. The CDR3 nucleotides read TGTGCCAGCTCACCATACAGGGACTACGAGCAGTACTTC.

The gene calls are TRBV6-6 and TRBJ1-1; D is unclear. The germline V and J ends were trimmed by 4 bases and 1 base, with 7 bases remaining between them. The CDR3 totals 13 residues. Germline CDR1 and CDR2: MNHNY and SVGAGI (reference sequence). CDR3 loop: CASSSAGNTEAFF. For the CDR3, the DNA is TGTGCCAGCAGTTCGGCAGGGAACACTGAAGCTTTCTTT.